These 21 T cell receptor beta chains came from one sample sequenced in a study of blood T cells in healthy people across ages. Combining a sample-barcoded 5' primer with a J-beta primer mix, a second PCR ran for about 7 to 11 cycles. TCRdb re-called the 5' RACE reads through MiXCR, storing one row per CDR3 protein. Of over a million distinct CDR3 sequences in the sample, approximately 43% were seen once. The sample taken for sequencing was blood. The receptor set was obtained from a woman aged 18-29 years in good health.

The chain has TRBV29-1 and TRBJ2-4; TRBD2 might be the D (6 bases). The CDR3 spans 13 residues. In germline, CDR1 is SQVTM, CDR2 ANQGSEA. The V gene lost 7 bases and the J gene lost 1 base, with 11 bases spanning the gap. CDR3 in amino acids: CSGRGRAKNIQYF. The CDR3 nucleotides are TGCAGCGGACGAGGGAGGGCCAAAAACATTCAGTACTTC.

The chain employs TRBV18 and TRBJ2-1, with 9 positions matching TRBD2. With 6 bases clipped from V and 7 bases from J, the junction kept 10 bases outside the gene matches. Per the germline V gene, CDR1 is KGHSH and CDR2 is LQKENI. This CDR3 has 15 amino acids. The CDR3 sequence: CASSPRRGGLNEQFF. DNA of the CDR3: TGTGCCAGCTCGCCTCGGCGGGGGGGCCTTAATGAGCAGTTCTTC. Supplemented by reference TRBV18 and TRBJ2-1, the full variable domain reads NAGVMQNPRHLVRRRGQEARLRCSPMKGHSHVYWYRQLPEEGLKFMVYLQKENIIDESGMPKERFSAEFPKEGPSILRIQQVVRGDSAAYFCASSPRRGGLNEQFFGPGTRLTVL.

This clonotype has a handful of counts. This sequence joins TRBV7-9 and TRBJ2-3, with unresolved D. Germline CDR1 is SEHNR and CDR2 is FQNEAQ (reference sequence). The length of the CDR3 is 11 residues. Between the trimmed V and J ends, which lost 7 bases and 7 bases, there was a span of 9 bases. The CDR3 nucleotides read TGTGCCAGCATTTCCGCCTATACGCAGTATTTT. It yields the protein CASISAYTQYF. The full variable domain, its missing parts supplied by reference TRBV7-9 and TRBJ2-3, is DTGVSQNPRHKITKRGQNVTFRCDPISEHNRLYWYRQTLGQGPEFLTYFQNEAQLEKSRLLSDRFSAERPKGSFSTLEIQRTEQGDSAMYLCASISAYTQYFGPGTRLTVL.

The J gene is TRBJ2-5, the V gene TRBV9; 8 positions agree with TRBD2. Unmatched junction bases numbered 6, after V lost 8 bases and J lost 3 bases. The CDR3 covers 13 residues. Looked up from germline, CDR1 is SGDLS and CDR2 is YYNGEE. CDR3 residues: CASRSGAEETQYF. CDR3 DNA sequence: TGTGCCAGTCGTAGCGGGGCAGAAGAGACCCAGTACTTC.

The table lists this clonotype with a few counts. The chain joins TRBV27 to TRBJ2-3; no firm D call. V shed 5 bases and J shed 2 bases, with 11 bases lying between them. CDR1 and CDR2 (germline): MNHEY, SMNVEV (reference sequence). The CDR3 has 14 residues. CDR3 sequence: CASSRGRFTDTQYF. The CDR3 coding sequence is TGTGCCAGCAGTCGAGGCAGATTCACAGATACGCAGTATTTT.

Only a few counts were recorded for this clonotype. V usage is TRBV6-5 and J usage is TRBJ1-5, with D perhaps TRBD1 (6 bases). The CDR3 totals 15 residues. V was cut by 5 bases and J by 5 bases, with 16 bases left in between. The germline CDR1 and CDR2 sequences are MNHEY and SVGAGI. The CDR3 nucleotides are TGTGCCAGCAGTGCTACAGGGAGGGGAGATCAGCCCCAGCATTTT. This encodes CASSATGRGDQPQHF.

CDR3 loop: CASRTDRGAYTF. CDR3 in DNA: TGTGCCAGCAGGACGGACAGGGGAGCCTACACCTTC. The chain uses TRBV2 and TRBJ1-2; the match to TRBD1 covers 9 bases. The ends lost 6 bases at V and 10 bases at J; junction bases unmatched: 6. The length of the CDR3 is 12 residues. Germline CDR1 is SNHLY and CDR2 is FYNNEI.

J is TRBJ2-2 and V is TRBV7-2, with D possibly being TRBD1 (6 bases). Per germline, CDR1 SGHTA and CDR2 FQGNSA. The CDR3 runs to 16 residues. V dropped 4 bases and J dropped 2 bases, with 14 bases sitting between them. The CDR3 region is CASSSQGTQNTGELFF. The CDR3 DNA follows: TGTGCCAGCAGCTCCCAGGGGACACAAAACACCGGGGAGCTGTTTTTT.

The sample holds a few counts of this clonotype. The rearrangement links TRBV27 to TRBJ1-4, with TRBD1 matching 8 bases. This CDR3 spans 14 amino acids. CDR1 and CDR2 from the germline V gene are MNHEY and SMNVEV (reference sequence). After removal of 8 bases from V and 8 bases from J, the junction contained 10 bases not matched to a gene. CDR3 DNA sequence: TGTGCCAGCGGAACCGACAGGGGTGGCGAAAAACTGTTTTTT. Its protein product is CASGTDRGGEKLFF.

CDR3 nucleotides: TGTGCCAGCAGCTTACCCGCCCTTTTGACAGGTCGTAATTCACCCCTCCACTTT. Encoded protein: CASSLPALLTGRNSPLHF. The chain links TRBV7-2 to TRBJ1-6; tentatively, D is TRBD1 (6 bases). This CDR3 region has 18 residues. Germline-derived CDR1 and CDR2 are SGHTA and FQGNSA. V lost 2 bases and J 6 bases, leaving 20 bases between the germline ends.

There are a few counts of this clonotype. The chain links TRBV20-1 to TRBJ1-2; D is undetermined. This CDR3 is 13 amino acids long. Trimming left V 4 bases short and J 8 bases short, with 17 bases between. In germline, CDR1 is DFQATT, CDR2 SNEGSKA (reference sequence). The CDR3 here is CSAKTSPRRGYTF. Here the CDR3 DNA reads TGCAGTGCTAAGACAAGCCCTAGGCGGGGCTACACCTTC.

The chain uses TRBV7-2 and TRBJ1-1; no definite D call. With 1 base removed from V and 2 bases from J, the gap between germline ends came to 11 bases. This CDR3 spans 15 amino acids. The germline CDR1 and CDR2 sequences are SGHTA and FQGNSA. The CDR3 DNA sequence: TGTGCCAGCAGCTTAGTCAGGAGCGTAAACACTGAAGCTTTCTTT. Translation: CASSLVRSVNTEAFF.

This clonotype has a count of ten or more. V and J are TRBV6-1 and TRBJ2-6; no definite D call. The germline CDR1 and CDR2 sequences are MNHNS and SASEGT. This CDR3 spans 15 amino acids. V was cut by 8 bases and J by 0 bases, with 11 bases left in between. The CDR3 region is CASEQAYSGANVLTF. The CDR3 DNA follows: TGTGCCAGCGAGCAAGCATACTCTGGGGCCAACGTCCTGACTTTC.

The chain joins TRBV29-1 to TRBJ2-2, with 9 nucleotides matching TRBD1. The germline V gene encodes CDR1 SQVTM and CDR2 ANQGSEA. V was clipped by 6 bases and J by 5 bases; unmatched bases: 7. The CDR3 has 14 residues. The CDR3 DNA reads as TGCAGCGTAATACAGGGGGCAGGAACCGGGGAGCTGTTTTTT. Translating it yields CSVIQGAGTGELFF.

This chain joins TRBV11-2 and TRBJ2-1; no clear D gene. CDR3 length: 13 residues. Germline V CDR1 and CDR2: SGHAT, FQNNGV. The ends were cut back, 7 bases at V and 3 bases at J, with 10 bases in the middle. The CDR3 DNA follows: TGTGCCAGCAACCCCACGAGCTACAATGAGCAGTTCTTC. It encodes CASNPTSYNEQFF.

This rearrangement joins TRBV4-3 to TRBJ2-1, with TRBD2 as a possible D gene (6 bases). V lost 5 bases and J 4 bases, leaving 24 bases between the germline ends. Germline lookup yields CDR1 LGHNA and CDR2 YSLEER. The CDR3 length is 18 residues. The CDR3, as DNA: TGCGCCAGCAGCGACCTAGGGACTGCCGGGTTGCCTTACAATGAGCAGTTCTTC. It yields the protein CASSDLGTAGLPYNEQFF.

The rearrangement joins TRBV11-2 to TRBJ1-1, with a possible D match to TRBD1 (6 bases). The CDR3 length is 16 residues. Trimming stripped 1 base from V and 5 bases from J, with 17 bases between. Germline loops: CDR1 SGHAT, CDR2 FQNNGV. Here the CDR3 reads CASSLGAGGPVTEAFF. CDR3 bases: TGTGCCAGCAGCTTAGGTGCGGGGGGCCCTGTTACTGAAGCTTTCTTT.

This clonotype was counted between two and nine times. The chain joins TRBV7-9 to TRBJ2-5, with 8 bases lining up with TRBD1. Trimming removed 3 bases from V and 3 bases from J; junction bases left unmatched: 3. CDR3 size: 14 residues. Germline assignment: CDR1 SEHNR and CDR2 FQNEAQ (reference sequence). This CDR3 is CASSFMTGEETQYF. The CDR3 nucleotides read TGTGCCAGCAGCTTTATGACAGGGGAAGAGACCCAGTACTTC.

The CDR3 DNA reads as TGTGCCAGTAGTATAGTGGAGGGAAGGGGCCACACCTTC. Amino acid sequence: CASSIVEGRGHTF. The V gene is TRBV19, the J gene TRBJ1-2, with D possibly being TRBD1 (5 bases). V lost 1 base and J 12 bases, leaving 15 bases between the germline ends. Germline values: CDR1 LNHDA, CDR2 SQIVND (reference sequence). This CDR3 has 13 amino acids.

The table lists this clonotype with a few counts. The chain joins TRBV9 to TRBJ1-2, with no clear D. Trimming stripped 3 bases from V and 5 bases from J, with 8 bases between. This CDR3 comprises 12 residues. From germline, CDR1 is SGDLS and CDR2 YYNGEE. In nucleotides, the CDR3 is TGTGCCAGCAGCGCCGGAGAATATGGCTACACCTTC. Translating gives CASSAGEYGYTF. Variable domain in full (rest from reference TRBV9 and TRBJ1-2): DSGVTQTPKHLITATGQRVTLRCSPRSGDLSVYWYQQSLDQGLQFLIQYYNGEERAKGNILERFSAQQFPDLHSELNLSSLELGDSALYFCASSAGEYGYTFGSGTRLTVV.

The genes are TRBV6-6 and TRBJ1-4; D is uncertain. Trimming took 6 bases from V and 7 from J, leaving 12 bases between them. The germline CDR1 and CDR2 sequences are MNHNY and SVGAGI (reference sequence). The CDR3 loop spans 13 amino acids. CDR3 nucleotide sequence: TGTGCCAGCAGCCGGGCCCTCACTGAAAAACTGTTTTTT. This gives the protein CASSRALTEKLFF.